The 12 T cell receptor beta chains given below trace back to one sample, sequenced in a study of post-analysis software for immune sequencing data. Study results and limitations: Four to six TRBV segments were more frequent in patients than controls; TRBV5-6, TRBV5-1 and TRBV20-1 belonged to this group.

Their antigens remain unidentified. Researchers reported that TCR beta cDNA libraries carried unique molecular identifiers. TCRdb processed the PCR reads anew with MiXCR; each CDR3 protein has one entry. The repertoire includes 650,000 to 900,000 distinct CDR3 sequences, roughly 46% of them detected once, and roughly 4.9% sits in the top ten. Sample: blood. Receptor source: a girl under 18 with multiple sclerosis.

V and J are TRBV9 and TRBJ2-7; the D call may be TRBD1 or TRBD2 (6 bases each). The CDR3 consists of 14 residues. V was pared by 4 bases and J by 5 bases, with 16 bases between. Germline assignment: CDR1 SGDLS and CDR2 YYNGEE. In DNA, the CDR3 is TGTGCCAGCAGCCCTGACTCGGGGGCAAACGAGCAGTACTTC. Translation gives CASSPDSGANEQYF.

The chain links TRBV20-1 to TRBJ2-5; 7 nucleotides line up with TRBD2. The CDR3 extends over 16 amino acids. With 3 bases clipped from V and 1 base from J, the junction kept 11 bases outside the gene matches. Germline lookup yields CDR1 DFQATT and CDR2 SNEGSKA (reference sequence). CDR3 protein: CSARGSGLVSQETQYF. The CDR3 DNA reads as TGCAGTGCTAGGGGGTCCGGACTAGTGTCCCAAGAGACCCAGTACTTC.

V and J are TRBV12-3 or TRBV12-4 and TRBJ1-1; 9 bases align to TRBD1. V lost 6 bases and J lost 9; bases outside the gene matches: 5. This CDR3 region has 12 residues. The CDR3 reads CASSFGQGKAFF. CDR3 nucleotide sequence: TGTGCCAGCAGCTTCGGACAGGGGAAAGCTTTCTTT.

The V call is TRBV7-2, the J call TRBJ2-5; TRBD2 aligns across 14 bases. Germline trimming cut 6 bases from V and 4 bases from J; bases unmatched to any gene: 7. This CDR3 comprises 16 residues. Germline V gene lookup returns CDR1 SGHTA and CDR2 FQGNSA. In DNA, the CDR3 is TGTGCCAGCAGTTTCCCGACTAGCGGGAGGGCAGAGACCCAGTACTTC. It specifies CASSFPTSGRAETQYF. Variable domain in full (rest from reference TRBV7-2 and TRBJ2-5): GAGVSQSPSNKVTEKGKDVELRCDPISGHTALYWYRQSLGQGLEFLIYFQGNSAPDKSGLPSDRFSAERTGGSVSTLTIQRTQQEDSAVYLCASSFPTSGRAETQYFGPGTRLLVL.

In this sample, this clonotype turned up a few times. The chain joins TRBV15 to TRBJ1-2, with D uncertain. Germline CDR1 is LNHNV and CDR2 is YYDKDF (reference sequence). This CDR3 has 13 amino acids. V lost 4 bases and J 7 bases, leaving 13 bases between the germline ends. DNA for the CDR3: TGTGCCACCAGCAACCCCCCGGGAGTTGGCTACACCTTC. Its translation is CATSNPPGVGYTF.

This clonotype was seen only a few times. The chain recombines TRBV24-1 with TRBJ2-5, with 12 bases that match TRBD1. Germline CDR1 and CDR2: KGHDR and SFDVKD. The V and J ends lost 3 bases and 5 bases, in that order; junction bases with no gene match: 6. The CDR3 contains 16 residues. In nucleotides, the CDR3 is TGTGCCACCAGTGATGCCGGGACAGGGGGCGAGGAGACCCAGTACTTC. Translation: CATSDAGTGGEETQYF.

As regards this clonotype: At one of its ends the junction is not consistent with the germline gene, which may arise from a read error. V is TRBV20-1 and J is TRBJ2-1, with TRBD2 as a possible D gene (6 bases). The J call may be wrong; the DNA end is better matched by TRBJ2-7. The length of the CDR3 is 12 residues. Germline assignment: CDR1 DFQATT and CDR2 SNEGSKA (reference sequence). The CDR3 region has the DNA TGCAGGGCTATCTCTAGCGTCAATGAGCAGTACTTC. Translation: CRAISSVNEQYF.

This clonotype has only a few counts. This chain connects TRBV20-1 to TRBJ1-2; D remains ambiguous. The CDR3 sequence is 13 residues long. With 5 bases removed from V and 3 bases from J, the gap between germline ends came to 13 bases. Germline V gives CDR1 DFQATT, CDR2 SNEGSKA (reference sequence). CDR3 sequence: CSAWVVRDYGYTF. DNA of the CDR3: TGCAGTGCTTGGGTAGTCAGAGACTATGGCTACACCTTC.

V is TRBV5-1 and J is TRBJ2-4; perhaps TRBD1 as D (6 bases). Germline loops: CDR1 SGHRS, CDR2 YFSETQ. Trimming stripped 3 bases from V and 13 bases from J, with 26 bases between. This CDR3 is 16 amino acids long. DNA of the CDR3: TGCGCCAGCAGCTACAGGGATATGGGTCTTTCTCGAGAGCAGTACTTC. Translating gives CASSYRDMGLSREQYF.

The chain links TRBV20-1 to TRBJ2-7, with TRBD2 matching over 8 bases. CDR3 length: 14 residues. With 5 bases clipped from V and 6 bases from J, the junction kept 12 bases outside the gene matches. The germline V gene encodes CDR1 DFQATT and CDR2 SNEGSKA (reference sequence). In DNA, the CDR3 is TGCAGTGCTCAAAAACGGGAGGGCCTGTTCGAGCAGTACTTC. This codes for CSAQKREGLFEQYF.

This clonotype has only one observation. The chain uses TRBV18 and TRBJ2-1; 7 nucleotides line up with TRBD2. Per germline, CDR1 KGHSH and CDR2 LQKENI. CDR3 length: 15 residues. Germline trimming cut 3 bases from V and 7 bases from J; bases unmatched to any gene: 9. This CDR3 is CASSPRTGAGNEQFF. In nucleotides, the CDR3 is TGTGCCAGCTCACCTAGGACGGGAGCGGGGAATGAGCAGTTCTTC.

V usage is TRBV15 and J usage is TRBJ1-4; D gene ambiguous. The CDR3 covers 14 residues. Germline V gene sequence: CDR1 LNHNV, CDR2 YYDKDF (reference sequence). Trimming shortened V by 4 bases and J by 3 bases, and 9 bases separated the two germline ends. The CDR3 sequence is CATSKPGPNEKLFF. The CDR3 DNA follows: TGTGCCACCAGCAAACCGGGCCCTAATGAAAAACTGTTTTTT.